One T cell receptor (beta chain) is described in this entry. What it recognizes is unknown. CDR1 is SGHTA and CDR2 is FQGNSA in the germline V gene. The CDR3 spans 13 residues. V lost 5 bases and J lost 7, with 11 bases in between. TCRdb re-called the RT-PCR reads with MiXCR, one entry per CDR3 protein. Among over 750,000 distinct CDR3 sequences listed, around 20% were seen once. The source of the sample is a study of response to subunit inactivated influenza vaccine. Overall study results and limits: Authors suggested that a seasonal influenza vaccination recruits few new T cells each time.

The source was PBMCs from blood, collected about 5 days after vaccination. The sequence was obtained from a man between 50 and 59 years old who received an inactivated influenza vaccine. The chain uses TRBV7-2 and TRBJ2-2; no definite D call. The DNA of the CDR3 is TGTGCCAGCAGCCCGCAGGTTAGCGGGGAGCTGTTTTTT. As protein: CASSPQVSGELFF.